This TCR beta chain is drawn from a study of shared clonotypes between healthy human individuals. In the study overall: Participating donors consisted of two women and a few men aged 18 to 49.

Germline-derived CDR1 and CDR2 are SGHNT and YYREEE (reference sequence). CDR3 length: 14 amino acids. Trimming cost V 0 bases and J 4 bases, with 10 bases left between them. Samples left unsorted employed about 100 million PBMCs for genomic DNA. Unsorted PBMC DNA went through sequencing on ten immunoSEQ deep assay plates. The table came from immunoSEQ multiplex PCR; TCRdb's copy has only in-frame clones and leaves some out. In the table there are roughly 450,000 clones, more than 65% of which are singletons. This sequence joins TRBV5-4 and TRBJ2-5, with D hard to call. This sequence originates from a woman in her thirties or forties in good health. Some clones in this sample may be carry-over from other donors' samples. Specimen: PBMCs. The CDR3 is CASSLGKVIETQYF. Written as DNA, the CDR3 is TGTGCCAGCAGCTTGGGGAAGGTGATAGAGACCCAGTACTTC. Filled out from reference TRBV5-4 and TRBJ2-5, the complete variable domain reads ETGVTQSPTHLIKTRGQQVTLRCSSQSGHNTVSWYQQALGQGPQFIFQYYREEENGRGNFPPRFSGLQFPNYSSELNVNALELDDSALYLCASSLGKVIETQYFGPGTRLLVL.